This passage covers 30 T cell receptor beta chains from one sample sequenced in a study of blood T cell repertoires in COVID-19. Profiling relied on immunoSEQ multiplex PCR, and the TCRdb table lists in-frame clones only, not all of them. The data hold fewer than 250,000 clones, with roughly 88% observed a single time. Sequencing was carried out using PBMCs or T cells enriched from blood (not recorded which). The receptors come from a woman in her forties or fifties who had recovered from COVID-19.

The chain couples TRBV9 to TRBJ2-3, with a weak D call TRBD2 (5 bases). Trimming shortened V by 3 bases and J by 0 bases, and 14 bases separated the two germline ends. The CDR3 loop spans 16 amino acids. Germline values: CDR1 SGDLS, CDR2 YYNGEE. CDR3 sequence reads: CASSAGRGFSTDTQYF. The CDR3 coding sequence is TGTGCCAGCAGCGCCGGCCGAGGGTTTAGCACAGATACGCAGTATTTT.

The CDR3 region has the DNA TGCGCCAGCAGCTTGGCCCGGGACAGCGGGACAGATACGCAGTATTTT. Its translation: CASSLARDSGTDTQYF. The chain uses TRBV5-1 and TRBJ2-3; tentative D call: TRBD1 (7 bases). The germline V gene encodes CDR1 SGHRS and CDR2 YFSETQ. V shed 0 bases and J shed 3 bases, with 14 bases lying between them. The CDR3 loop spans 16 amino acids.

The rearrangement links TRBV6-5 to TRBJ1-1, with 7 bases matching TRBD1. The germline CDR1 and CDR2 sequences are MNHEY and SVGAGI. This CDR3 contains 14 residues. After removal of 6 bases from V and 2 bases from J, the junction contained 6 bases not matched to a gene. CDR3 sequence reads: CASRNGQANTEAFF. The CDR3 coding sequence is TGTGCCAGCAGAAACGGACAGGCTAACACTGAAGCTTTCTTT.

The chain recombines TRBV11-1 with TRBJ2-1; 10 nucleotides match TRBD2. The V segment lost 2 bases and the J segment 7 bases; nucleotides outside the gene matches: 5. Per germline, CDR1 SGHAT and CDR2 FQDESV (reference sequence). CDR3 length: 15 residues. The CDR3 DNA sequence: TGTGCCAGCAGCTTAAAACTAGCGGGAAGGAATGAGCAGTTCTTC. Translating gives CASSLKLAGRNEQFF.

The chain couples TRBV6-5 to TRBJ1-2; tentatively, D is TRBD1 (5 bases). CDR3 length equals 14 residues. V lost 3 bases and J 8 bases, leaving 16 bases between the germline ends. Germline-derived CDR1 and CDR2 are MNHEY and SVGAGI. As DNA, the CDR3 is TGTGCCAGCAGTTATAAGAGCAGGGTGGGCGGCTACACCTTC. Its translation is CASSYKSRVGGYTF.

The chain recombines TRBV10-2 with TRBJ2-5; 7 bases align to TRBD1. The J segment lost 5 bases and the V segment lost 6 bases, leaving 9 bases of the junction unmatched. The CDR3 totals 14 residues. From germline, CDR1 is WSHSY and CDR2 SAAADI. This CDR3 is CASRETGRAETQYF. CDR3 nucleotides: TGCGCCAGCAGGGAGACAGGGCGGGCGGAGACCCAGTACTTC.

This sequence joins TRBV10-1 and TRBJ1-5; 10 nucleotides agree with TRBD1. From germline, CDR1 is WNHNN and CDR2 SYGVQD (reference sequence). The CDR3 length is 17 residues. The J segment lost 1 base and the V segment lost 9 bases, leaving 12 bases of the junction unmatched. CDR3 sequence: CARTTPGQGKSNQPQHF. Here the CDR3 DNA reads TGCGCCAGAACTACACCGGGACAGGGGAAAAGCAATCAGCCCCAGCATTTT.

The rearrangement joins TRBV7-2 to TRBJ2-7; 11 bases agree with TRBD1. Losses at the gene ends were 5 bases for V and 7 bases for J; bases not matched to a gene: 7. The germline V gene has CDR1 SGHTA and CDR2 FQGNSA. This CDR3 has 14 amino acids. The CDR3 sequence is CASSPRDRGKEQYF. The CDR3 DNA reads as TGTGCCAGCAGCCCCCGGGACAGGGGGAAAGAGCAGTACTTC. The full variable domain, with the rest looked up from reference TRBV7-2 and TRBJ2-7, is GAGVSQSPSNKVTEKGKDVELRCDPISGHTALYWYRQSLGQGLEFLIYFQGNSAPDKSGLPSDRFSAERTGGSVSTLTIQRTQQEDSAVYLCASSPRDRGKEQYFGPGTRLTVT.

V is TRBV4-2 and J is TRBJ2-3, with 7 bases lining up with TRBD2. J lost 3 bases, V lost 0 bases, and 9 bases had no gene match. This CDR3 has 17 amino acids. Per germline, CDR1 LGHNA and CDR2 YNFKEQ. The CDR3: CASSQDHSGSVTDTQYF. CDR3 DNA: TGTGCCAGCAGCCAAGATCATAGCGGGTCGGTAACAGATACGCAGTATTTT.

The CDR3 protein is CATSDLGGQGQGETQYF. As DNA, the CDR3 is TGTGCCACCAGTGATTTAGGCGGACAGGGCCAAGGGGAGACCCAGTACTTC. This sequence joins TRBV24-1 and TRBJ2-5; 8 bases map to TRBD1. The CDR3 runs to 17 residues. V was clipped by 1 base and J by 5 bases; unmatched bases: 11. Germline values: CDR1 KGHDR, CDR2 SFDVKD.

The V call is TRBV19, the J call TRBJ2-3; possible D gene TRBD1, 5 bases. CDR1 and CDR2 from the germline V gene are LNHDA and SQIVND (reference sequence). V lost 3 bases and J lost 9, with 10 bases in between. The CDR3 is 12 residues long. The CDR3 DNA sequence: TGTGCCAGTAGTATGACAGATGCCACGCAGTATTTT. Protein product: CASSMTDATQYF.

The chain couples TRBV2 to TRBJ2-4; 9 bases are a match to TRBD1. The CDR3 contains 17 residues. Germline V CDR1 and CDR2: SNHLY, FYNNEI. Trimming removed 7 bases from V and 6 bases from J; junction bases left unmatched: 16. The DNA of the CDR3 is TGTGCCAGCACCTCGGGACAGGGCTCCGCTGGGGGAAACATTCAGTACTTC. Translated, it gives CASTSGQGSAGGNIQYF.

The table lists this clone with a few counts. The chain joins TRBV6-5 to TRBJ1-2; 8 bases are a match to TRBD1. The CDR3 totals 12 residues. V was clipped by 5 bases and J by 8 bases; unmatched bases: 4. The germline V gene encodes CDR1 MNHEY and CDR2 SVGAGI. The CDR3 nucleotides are TGTGCCAGCAGTCAGGGGGCGGGCGGCTACACCTTC. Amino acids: CASSQGAGGYTF.

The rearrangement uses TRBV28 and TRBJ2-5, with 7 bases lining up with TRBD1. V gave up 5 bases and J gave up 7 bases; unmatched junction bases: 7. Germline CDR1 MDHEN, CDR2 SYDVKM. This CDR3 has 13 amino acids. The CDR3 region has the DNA TGTGCCAGCAGTGCACAGGGGACGGGGACCCAGTACTTC. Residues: CASSAQGTGTQYF.

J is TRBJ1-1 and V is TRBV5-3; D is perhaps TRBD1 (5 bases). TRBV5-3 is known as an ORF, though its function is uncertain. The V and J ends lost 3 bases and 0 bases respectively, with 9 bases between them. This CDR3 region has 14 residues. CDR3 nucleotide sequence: TGTGCCAGAAGCTACAGGACGGTGAACACTGAAGCTTTCTTT. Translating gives CARSYRTVNTEAFF.

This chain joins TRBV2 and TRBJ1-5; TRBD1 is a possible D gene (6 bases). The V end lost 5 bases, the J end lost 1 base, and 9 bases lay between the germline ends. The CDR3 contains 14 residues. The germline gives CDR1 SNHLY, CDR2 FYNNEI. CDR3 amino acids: CASSRDRSNQPQHF. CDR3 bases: TGTGCCAGCAGTCGCGACAGGAGCAATCAGCCCCAGCATTTT.

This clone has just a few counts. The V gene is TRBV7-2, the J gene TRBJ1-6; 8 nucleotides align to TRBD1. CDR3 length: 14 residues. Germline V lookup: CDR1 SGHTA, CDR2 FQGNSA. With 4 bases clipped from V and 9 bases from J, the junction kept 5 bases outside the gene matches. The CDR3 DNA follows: TGTGCCAGCAGCTCAGACAGGGGTCGTTCACCCCTCCACTTT. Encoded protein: CASSSDRGRSPLHF. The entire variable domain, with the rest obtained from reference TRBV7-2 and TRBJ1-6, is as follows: GAGVSQSPSNKVTEKGKDVELRCDPISGHTALYWYRQSLGQGLEFLIYFQGNSAPDKSGLPSDRFSAERTGGSVSTLTIQRTQQEDSAVYLCASSSDRGRSPLHFGNGTRLTVT.

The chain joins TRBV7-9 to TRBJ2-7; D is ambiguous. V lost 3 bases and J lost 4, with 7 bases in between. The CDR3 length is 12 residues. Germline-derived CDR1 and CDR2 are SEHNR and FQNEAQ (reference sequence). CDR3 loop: CASSFQVYEQYF. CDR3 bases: TGTGCCAGCAGCTTTCAGGTTTACGAGCAGTACTTC. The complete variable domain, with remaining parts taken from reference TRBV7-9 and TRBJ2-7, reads DTGVSQNPRHKITKRGQNVTFRCDPISEHNRLYWYRQTLGQGPEFLTYFQNEAQLEKSRLLSDRFSAERPKGSFSTLEIQRTEQGDSAMYLCASSFQVYEQYFGPGTRLTVT.

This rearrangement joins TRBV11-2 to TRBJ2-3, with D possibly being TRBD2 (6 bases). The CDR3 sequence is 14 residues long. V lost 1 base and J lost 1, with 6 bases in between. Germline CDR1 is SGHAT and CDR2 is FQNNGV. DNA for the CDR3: TGTGCCAGCAGCTTAGGACTAGGCACAGATACGCAGTATTTT. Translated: CASSLGLGTDTQYF.

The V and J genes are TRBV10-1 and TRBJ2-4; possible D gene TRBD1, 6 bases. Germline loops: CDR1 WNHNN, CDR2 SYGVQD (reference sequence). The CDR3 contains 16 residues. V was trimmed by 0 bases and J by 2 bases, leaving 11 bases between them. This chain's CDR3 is CASSESGQATKNIQYF. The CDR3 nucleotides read TGCGCCAGCAGTGAGTCGGGACAAGCAACCAAAAACATTCAGTACTTC.

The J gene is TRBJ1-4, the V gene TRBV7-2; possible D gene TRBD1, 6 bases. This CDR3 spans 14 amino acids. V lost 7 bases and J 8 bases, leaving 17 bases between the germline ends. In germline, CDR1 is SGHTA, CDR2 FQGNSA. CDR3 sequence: CASNHRDFSEKLFF. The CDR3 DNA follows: TGTGCCAGCAACCACAGGGATTTTTCGGAAAAACTGTTTTTT.

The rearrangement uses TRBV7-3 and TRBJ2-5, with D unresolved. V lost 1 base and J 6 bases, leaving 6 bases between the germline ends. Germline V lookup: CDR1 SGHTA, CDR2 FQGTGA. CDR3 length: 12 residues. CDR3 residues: CASSLRAKTQYF. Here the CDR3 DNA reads TGTGCCAGCAGCTTAAGGGCCAAGACCCAGTACTTC.

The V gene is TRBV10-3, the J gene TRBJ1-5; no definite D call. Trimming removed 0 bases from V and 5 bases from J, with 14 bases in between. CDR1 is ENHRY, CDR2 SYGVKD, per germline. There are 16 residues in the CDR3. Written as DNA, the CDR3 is TGTGCCATCAGTGAGTCGGTAGGACGGGATTATCAGCCCCAGCATTTT. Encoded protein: CAISESVGRDYQPQHF.

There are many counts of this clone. The CDR3 spells CSASWTGDTEAFF. Here the CDR3 DNA reads TGCAGTGCTAGTTGGACAGGGGACACTGAAGCTTTCTTT. V and J are TRBV20-1 and TRBJ1-1; TRBD1 matches 9 bases. CDR3 size: 13 residues. Germline trimming cut 3 bases from V and 3 bases from J; bases unmatched to any gene: 2. Germline CDR1 DFQATT, CDR2 SNEGSKA (reference sequence).

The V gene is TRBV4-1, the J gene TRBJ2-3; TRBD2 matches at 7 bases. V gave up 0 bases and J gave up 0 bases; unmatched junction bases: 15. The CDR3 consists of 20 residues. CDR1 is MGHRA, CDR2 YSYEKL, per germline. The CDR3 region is CASSQDPGGGSLLSTDTQYF. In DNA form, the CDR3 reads TGCGCCAGCAGCCAAGATCCGGGCGGGGGTTCTTTGTTGAGCACAGATACGCAGTATTTT.

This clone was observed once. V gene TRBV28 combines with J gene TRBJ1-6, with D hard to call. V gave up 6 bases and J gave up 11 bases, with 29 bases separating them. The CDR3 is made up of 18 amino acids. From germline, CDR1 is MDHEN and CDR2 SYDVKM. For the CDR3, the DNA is TGTGCCAGCAGCCCAAACCCCCGACCCCGGCTGGGAGAGCCACCCCTCCACTTT. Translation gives CASSPNPRPRLGEPPLHF.

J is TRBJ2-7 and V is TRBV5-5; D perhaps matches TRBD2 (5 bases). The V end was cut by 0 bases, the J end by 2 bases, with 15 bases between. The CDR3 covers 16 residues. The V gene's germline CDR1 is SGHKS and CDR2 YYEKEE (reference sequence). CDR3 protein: CASSLELRTYPYEQYF. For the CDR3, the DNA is TGTGCCAGCAGCTTGGAGTTAAGGACTTACCCCTACGAGCAGTACTTC.

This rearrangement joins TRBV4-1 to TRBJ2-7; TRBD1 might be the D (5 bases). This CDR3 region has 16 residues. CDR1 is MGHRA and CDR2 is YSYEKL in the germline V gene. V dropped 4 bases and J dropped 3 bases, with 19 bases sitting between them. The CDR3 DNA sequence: TGCGCCAGCAGCCCCCAGGAAAGACAGTCGTACTACGAGCAGTACTTC. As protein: CASSPQERQSYYEQYF.

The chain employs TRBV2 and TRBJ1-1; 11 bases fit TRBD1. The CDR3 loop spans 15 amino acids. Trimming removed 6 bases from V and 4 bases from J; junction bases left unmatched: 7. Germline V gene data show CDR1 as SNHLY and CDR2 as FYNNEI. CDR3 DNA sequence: TGTGCCAGCAGCCGGGACAGGGGGGGTGGCACTGAAGCTTTCTTT. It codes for CASSRDRGGGTEAFF. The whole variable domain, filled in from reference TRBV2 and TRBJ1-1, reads EPEVTQTPSHQVTQMGQEVILRCVPISNHLYFYWYRQILGQKVEFLVSFYNNEISEKSEIFDDQFSVERPDGSNFTLKIRSTKLEDSAMYFCASSRDRGGGTEAFFGQGTRLTVV.

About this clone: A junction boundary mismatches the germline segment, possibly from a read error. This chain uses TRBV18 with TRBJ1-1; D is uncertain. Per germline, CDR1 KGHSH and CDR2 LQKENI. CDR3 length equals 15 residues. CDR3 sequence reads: CASSPLGREDTEAFF. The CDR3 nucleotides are TGTGCCAGCTCCCCACTTGGGAGGGAAGACACTGAAGCTTTCTTT.